This passage covers 12 T cell receptor beta chains from one sample sequenced in a study of T cells in Graves' hyperthyroidism and ophthalmopathy. TCR beta CDR3 regions were amplified from RNA transcripts. HTBI primers drove first-round RT-PCR of the TCR CDR3. TCRdb analysed the multiplex PCR reads with MiXCR anew, one entry per CDR3 protein. The sample consists of about 46,000 distinct CDR3 sequences, approximately 50% of them appearing once. Sequencing was performed on peripheral blood or thyroid tissue (not recorded which). These receptors came from a woman aged 45 to 65 with Graves' hyperthyroidism.

This clonotype occurred many times. J is TRBJ2-7 and V is TRBV6-1, with TRBD1 as a possible D gene (6 bases). The CDR3 spans 13 residues. Germline assignment: CDR1 MNHNS and CDR2 SASEGT. Trimming shortened V by 4 bases and J by 4 bases, and 11 bases separated the two germline ends. The CDR3 protein is CASSVRGLYEQYF. The DNA of the CDR3 is TGTGCCAGCAGTGTTAGGGGGTTGTACGAGCAGTACTTC.

This clonotype showed up many times. The chain is built from TRBV5-4 and TRBJ2-7, with TRBD2 as a possible D gene (5 bases). With 4 bases removed from V and 7 bases from J, the gap between germline ends came to 12 bases. CDR3 length equals 12 residues. Germline V gene lookup returns CDR1 SGHNT and CDR2 YYREEE (reference sequence). CDR3 residues: CASSRPTGEQYF. CDR3 nucleotide sequence: TGTGCCAGCAGCCGCCCGACGGGGGAGCAGTACTTC.

The V and J genes are TRBV15 and TRBJ2-2; D might be TRBD1 or TRBD2, each matching 6 bases. Germline CDR1 reads LNHNV; CDR2 reads YYDKDF (reference sequence). Deletions cut 3 bases from V and 3 bases from J, with 17 bases between. The CDR3 extends over 17 amino acids. CDR3 protein: CATSSHRRGEDTGELFF. CDR3 DNA sequence: TGTGCCACCAGCAGCCATAGAAGGGGGGAAGACACCGGGGAGCTGTTTTTT.

The rearrangement joins TRBV2 to TRBJ1-6; 9 nucleotides align to TRBD1. Germline CDR1 and CDR2: SNHLY and FYNNEI. The CDR3 runs to 13 residues. The J segment lost 10 bases and the V segment lost 7 bases, leaving 5 bases of the junction unmatched. The CDR3 sequence is CASKGTGSSPLHF. CDR3 sequence (DNA): TGTGCCAGCAAGGGGACAGGGAGCTCACCCCTCCACTTT.

The chain uses TRBV5-4 and TRBJ1-2; 8 bases align to TRBD1. The CDR3 covers 15 residues. Per germline, CDR1 SGHNT and CDR2 YYREEE (reference sequence). Trimming removed 0 bases from V and 4 bases from J; junction bases left unmatched: 5. CDR3 sequence reads: CASSLGAGGFYGYTF. The DNA of the CDR3 is TGTGCCAGCAGCTTGGGGGCAGGGGGCTTCTATGGCTACACCTTC.

The V and J genes are TRBV9 and TRBJ1-6; TRBD1 might be the D (5 bases). Trimming removed 4 bases at V and 5 bases at J, with 13 bases between. The CDR3 contains 15 residues. Germline CDR1 is SGDLS and CDR2 is YYNGEE. CDR3 protein: CASSTGTVDNSPLHF. CDR3 nucleotides: TGTGCCAGCAGCACCGGGACGGTCGATAATTCACCCCTCCACTTT.

The rearrangement joins TRBV12-3 or TRBV12-4 to TRBJ1-1; D gene ambiguous. V was shortened by 1 base and J by 11 bases, with 8 bases between the two germline ends. The CDR3 sequence is 11 residues long. This CDR3 reads CASSLEGNAFF. The CDR3 DNA reads as TGTGCCAGCAGTTTAGAAGGGAATGCTTTCTTT.

Comments on this clonotype: The final CDR3 position lacks the conserved phenylalanine or tryptophan, pointing to a likely read error. It is unclear where the CDR3 begins or ends on the DNA, so no DNA is shown, and the CDR3 is as TCRdb lists it. The V call is TRBV7-9, the J call TRBJ2-7; the tabulated D call, TRBD2, remains unverified against the DNA. Per germline, CDR1 SEHNR and CDR2 FQNEAQ (reference sequence). The CDR3 extends over 15 residues, inclusive of both ends. The CDR3 protein is CASSFTSGRALRAVL.

The chain couples TRBV28 to TRBJ2-1; D may be TRBD2 (6 bases). The CDR3 spans 14 residues. The V gene lost 6 bases and the J gene lost 2 bases, with 11 bases spanning the gap. Germline-derived CDR1 and CDR2 are MDHEN and SYDVKM. The CDR3 region has the DNA TGTGCCAGCAGGGTAGGCGGGACCTACAATGAGCAGTTCTTC. It codes for CASRVGGTYNEQFF.

In regard to this clonotype: A junction end diverges from the germline sequence, so it may reflect a read error. This rearrangement joins TRBV10-3 to TRBJ1-5; no clear D gene. Germline CDR1 and CDR2: ENHRY and SYGVKD. There are 15 residues in the CDR3. CDR3 nucleotide sequence: TGTGCCATCAGTGAGTCCCCCCAGGTTGATCAGCCCCGGCATTTT. The encoded protein is CAISESPQVDQPRHF.

This clonotype was seen at least ten times. V usage is TRBV20-1 and J usage is TRBJ2-2, with TRBD1 identical over 9 bases. Germline CDR1 DFQATT, CDR2 SNEGSKA (reference sequence). The CDR3 is 12 amino acids. V dropped 5 bases and J dropped 6; count of bases not matched to a gene: 1. This CDR3 is CSARDRAGELFF. The DNA of the CDR3 is TGCAGTGCTCGGGACAGGGCCGGGGAGCTGTTTTTT.

Ten or more counts support this clonotype. The CDR3 region has the DNA TGTGCCAGTTACGACCTAGCGGGAGAATCGAACACCGGGGAGCTGTTTTTT. Its translation is CASYDLAGESNTGELFF. The V and J genes are TRBV19 and TRBJ2-2; TRBD2 aligns across 10 bases. The germline V gene has CDR1 LNHDA and CDR2 SQIVND (reference sequence). The CDR3 contains 17 residues. V dropped 8 bases and J dropped 0; count of bases not matched to a gene: 9.